A single T cell receptor beta chain is shown here with its context. The antigen remains unidentified. This specimen belongs to a study of T-cell memory formation after mild COVID-19. Background on the study: In these data, TCR clusters were largely donor specific.

Points from the study as a whole: Whether second-wave clones peaking at day 37 were SARS-CoV-2 specific went unconfirmed.

V lost 4 bases to trimming and J lost 3 bases; unmatched junction nucleotides: 4. The CDR3 runs to 16 residues. Germline CDR1 reads MNHEY; CDR2 reads SVGEGT. Each CDR3 protein is one row after TCRdb ran MiXCR on the 5' RACE reads. The sample lists roughly 170,000 distinct CDR3 sequences, around a fifth seen once, with roughly 23% in the top ten. This chain uses TRBV6-2 or TRBV6-3 with TRBJ2-2, with 11 bases identical to TRBD2. This sequence originates from an adult woman who had mild COVID-19 (a few samples of this study predate the infection). Cell type and time point are not known. Sequencing was performed on PBMCs or a T cell subset sorted from them (not recorded which). CDR3: CASSFLLAGDTGELFF. For the CDR3, the DNA is TGTGCCAGCAGTTTCTTACTAGCGGGAGACACCGGGGAGCTGTTTTTT.